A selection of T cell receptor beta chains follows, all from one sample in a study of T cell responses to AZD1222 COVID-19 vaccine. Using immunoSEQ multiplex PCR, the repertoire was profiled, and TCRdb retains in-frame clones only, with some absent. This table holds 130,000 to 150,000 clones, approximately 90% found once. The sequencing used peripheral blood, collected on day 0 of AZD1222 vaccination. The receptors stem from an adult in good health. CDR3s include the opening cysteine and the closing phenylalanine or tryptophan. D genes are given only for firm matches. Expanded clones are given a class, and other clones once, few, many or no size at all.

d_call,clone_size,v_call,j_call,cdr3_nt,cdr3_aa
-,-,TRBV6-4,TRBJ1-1,TGTGCCAGCAGAGCCGGGACAACGAACACTGAAGCTTTCTTT,CASRAGTTNTEAFF
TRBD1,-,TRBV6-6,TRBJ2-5,TGTGCCAGCAGCCTCCGGACAGGAAAAGAGACCCAGTACTTC,CASSLRTGKETQYF
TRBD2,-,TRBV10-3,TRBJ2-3,TGTGCCATCAGTGAGTCCCTCGGGACTAGTCGGACAGATACGCAGTATTTT,CAISESLGTSRTDTQYF
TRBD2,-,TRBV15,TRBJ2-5,TGTGCCACCAGCAGAGCGCATCCGGGACTACCCTTGGGGGAAGAGACCCAGTACTTC,CATSRAHPGLPLGEETQYF
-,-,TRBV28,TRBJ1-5,TGTGCCAGCAGTTACCGACCAGGTGGAAGCAATCAGCCCCAGCATTTT,CASSYRPGGSNQPQHF
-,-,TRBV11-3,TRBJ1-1,TGTGCCAGCAGCTTCGGACGGACTGAAGCTTTCTTT,CASSFGRTEAFF
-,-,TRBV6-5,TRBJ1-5,TGTGCCACGAAAGGGAGGGCAGGGACGAATCAGCCCCAGCATTTT,CATKGRAGTNQPQHF
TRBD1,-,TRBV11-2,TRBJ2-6,TGTGCCAGCAGCACGGACCGACAGGGTGGGAACGTCCTGACTTTC,CASSTDRQGGNVLTF
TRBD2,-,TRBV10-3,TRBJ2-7,TGTGCCATCAGAACTAGCGGGGGGTCGCGGGAGCAGTACTTC,CAIRTSGGSREQYF
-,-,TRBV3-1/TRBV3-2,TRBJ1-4,TGTGCCAGCAGCCCGAATAGTGTGGGTGTTGAAAAACTGTTTTTT,CASSPNSVGVEKLFF
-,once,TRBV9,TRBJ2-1,TGTGCCAGCAGCCCTAGACGGGTTTCCTACAATGAGCAGTTCTTC,CASSPRRVSYNEQFF
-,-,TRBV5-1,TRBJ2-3,TGCGCCAGCAGCCCGGAAGTCACAGATACGCAGTATTTT,CASSPEVTDTQYF
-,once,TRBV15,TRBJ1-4,TGTGCCAACCCTGAGCGGAAAGAGGGCAATGAAAAACTGTTTTTT,CANPERKEGNEKLFF
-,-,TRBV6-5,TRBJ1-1,TGTGCCAGCAGTTACAGTCCCACTGAAGCTTTCTTT,CASSYSPTEAFF
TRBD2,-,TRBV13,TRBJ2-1,TGTGCCAGCAGCTTAGAGGGCGGGGGTCCGCGGTTCTTC,CASSLEGGGPRFF
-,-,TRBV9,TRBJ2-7,TGTGCCAGCTCGAGCTCCTACGAGCAGTACTTC,CASSSSYEQYF
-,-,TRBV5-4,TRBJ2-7,TGTGCCAGCAGCTTGTCTCTGGGCTCCTACGAGCAGTACTTC,CASSLSLGSYEQYF
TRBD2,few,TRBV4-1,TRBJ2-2,TGCGCCAGCAGCCATGTAGCGGGGGAAACCGGGGAGCTGTTTTTT,CASSHVAGETGELFF
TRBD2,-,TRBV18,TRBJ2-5,TGTGCCAGCTCACCCAGGACTAGCGGAGAGACCCAGTACTTC,CASSPRTSGETQYF
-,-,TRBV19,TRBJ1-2,TGTGCCAGTAGTATATGGGGGGGCAGAACTAACTATGGCTACACCTTC,CASSIWGGRTNYGYTF
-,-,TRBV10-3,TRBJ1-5,TGTGCCATCAGTGAGTTCCCAGGAGGCGCGGGTAGAGGAGGCAATCAGCCCCAGCATTTT,CAISEFPGGAGRGGNQPQHF
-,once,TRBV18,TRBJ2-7,TGTGCCAGCTCACCGACGGGCACCTACGAGCAGTACTTC,CASSPTGTYEQYF
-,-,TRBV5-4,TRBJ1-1,TGTGCCAGCAGCACGGCATTAATGAACACTGAAGCTTTCTTT,CASSTALMNTEAFF
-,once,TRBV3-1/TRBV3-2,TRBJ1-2,TGTGCCAGCAGCCAAGGCCAGGGGTACGGTGGCTACACCTTC,CASSQGQGYGGYTF
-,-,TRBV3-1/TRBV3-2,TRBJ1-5,TGTGCCAGCAGCCAGGGTAGCAATCAGCCCCAGCATTTT,CASSQGSNQPQHF
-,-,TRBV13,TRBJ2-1,TGTGCCAGCAGCCCTGGTTTGAATGAGCAGTTCTTC,CASSPGLNEQFF
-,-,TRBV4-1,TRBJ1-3,TGCGCCAGCAGCCAAGATCCAGGGGCTTCTGGAAACACCATATATTTT,CASSQDPGASGNTIYF
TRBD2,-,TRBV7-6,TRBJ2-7,TGTGCCAGCAGCTTAGATAGGGCAGGCACGGGGGGCGAGCAGTACTTC,CASSLDRAGTGGEQYF
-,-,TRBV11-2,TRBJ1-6,TGTGCCAGCAGCTCATCGCCCAGCTCCTATAATTCACCCCTCCACTTT,CASSSSPSSYNSPLHF
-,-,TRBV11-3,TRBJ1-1,TGTGCCAGCAGCTTAAGGGTGAACACTGAAGCTTTCTTT,CASSLRVNTEAFF
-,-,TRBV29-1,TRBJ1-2,TGCAGCGTCCCGTCGTCGGGTGGCTACACCTTC,CSVPSSGGYTF
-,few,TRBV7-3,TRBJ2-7,TGTGCCAGCAGCTTAGATCAGTGGAACGAGCAGTACTTC,CASSLDQWNEQYF
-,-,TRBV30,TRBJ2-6,TGTGCCTCGGACGGCTCTGGGGCCAACGTCCTGACTTTC,CASDGSGANVLTF
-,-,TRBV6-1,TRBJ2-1,TGTGCCAGCAGTGAAGCCCAGGGGGGCAATGAGCAGTTCTTC,CASSEAQGGNEQFF